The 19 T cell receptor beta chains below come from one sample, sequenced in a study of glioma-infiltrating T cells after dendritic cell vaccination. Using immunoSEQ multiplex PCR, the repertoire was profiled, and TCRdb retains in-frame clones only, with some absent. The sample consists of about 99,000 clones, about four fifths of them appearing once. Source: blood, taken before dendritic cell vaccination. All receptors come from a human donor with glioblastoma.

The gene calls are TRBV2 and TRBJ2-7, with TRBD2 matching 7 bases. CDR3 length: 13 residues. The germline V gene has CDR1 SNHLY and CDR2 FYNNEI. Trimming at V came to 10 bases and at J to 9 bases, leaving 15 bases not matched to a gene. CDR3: CATGGAERARQYF. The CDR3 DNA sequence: TGTGCCACGGGAGGAGCGGAAAGGGCTAGGCAGTACTTC.

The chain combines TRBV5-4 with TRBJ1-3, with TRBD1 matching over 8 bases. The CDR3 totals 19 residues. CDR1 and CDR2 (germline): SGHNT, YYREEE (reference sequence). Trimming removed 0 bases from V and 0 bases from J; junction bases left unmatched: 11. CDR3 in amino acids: CASSLAYQGAPTSGNTIYF. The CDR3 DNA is TGTGCCAGCAGCTTGGCCTACCAGGGGGCACCGACCTCTGGAAACACCATATATTTT. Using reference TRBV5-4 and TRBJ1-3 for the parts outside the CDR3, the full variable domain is ETGVTQSPTHLIKTRGQQVTLRCSSQSGHNTVSWYQQALGQGPQFIFQYYREEENGRGNFPPRFSGLQFPNYSSELNVNALELDDSALYLCASSLAYQGAPTSGNTIYFGEGSWLTVV.

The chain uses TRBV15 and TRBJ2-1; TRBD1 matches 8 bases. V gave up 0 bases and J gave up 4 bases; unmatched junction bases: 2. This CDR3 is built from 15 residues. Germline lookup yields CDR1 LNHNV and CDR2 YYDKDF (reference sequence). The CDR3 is CATSRETGVYNEQFF. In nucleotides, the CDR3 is TGTGCCACCAGCAGAGAGACAGGGGTATACAATGAGCAGTTCTTC. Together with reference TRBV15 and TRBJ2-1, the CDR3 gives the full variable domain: DAMVIQNPRYQVTQFGKPVTLSCSQTLNHNVMYWYQQKSSQAPKLLFHYYDKDFNNEADTPDNFQSRRPNTSFCFLDIRSPGLGDTAMYLCATSRETGVYNEQFFGPGTRLTVL.

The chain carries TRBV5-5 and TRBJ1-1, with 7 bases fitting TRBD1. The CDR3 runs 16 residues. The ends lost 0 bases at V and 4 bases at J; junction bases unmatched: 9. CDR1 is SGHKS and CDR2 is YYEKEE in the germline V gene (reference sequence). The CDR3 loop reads CASSLGMSQGGTEAFF. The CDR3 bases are TGTGCCAGCAGCTTGGGGATGTCGCAGGGGGGCACTGAAGCTTTCTTT.

The CDR3, as DNA: TGCGCCAGCAGCCACCCAGGCGGGGTTGGCTACACCTTC. Its protein product is CASSHPGGVGYTF. This chain connects TRBV4-1 to TRBJ1-2; no reliable D call. With 3 bases removed from V and 7 bases from J, the gap between germline ends came to 12 bases. Germline values: CDR1 MGHRA, CDR2 YSYEKL. The CDR3 spans 13 residues.

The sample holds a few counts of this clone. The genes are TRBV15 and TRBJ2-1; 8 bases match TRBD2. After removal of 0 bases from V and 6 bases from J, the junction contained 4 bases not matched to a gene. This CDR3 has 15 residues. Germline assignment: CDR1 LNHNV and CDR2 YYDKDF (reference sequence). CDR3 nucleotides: TGTGCCACCAGCAGAGATCTAGCGGGCCTCAATGAGCAGTTCTTC. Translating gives CATSRDLAGLNEQFF.

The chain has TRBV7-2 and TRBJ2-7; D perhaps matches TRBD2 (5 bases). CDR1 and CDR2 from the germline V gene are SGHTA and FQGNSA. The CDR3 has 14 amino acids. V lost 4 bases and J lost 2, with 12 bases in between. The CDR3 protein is CASSWIRGAYEQYF. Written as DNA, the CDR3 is TGTGCCAGCAGCTGGATACGGGGAGCCTACGAGCAGTACTTC.

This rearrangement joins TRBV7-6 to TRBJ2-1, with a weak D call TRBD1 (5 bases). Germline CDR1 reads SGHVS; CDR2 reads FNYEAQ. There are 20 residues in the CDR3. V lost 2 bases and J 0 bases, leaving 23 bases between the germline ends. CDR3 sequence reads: CASSLILRGSASSSYNEQFF. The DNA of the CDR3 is TGTGCCAGCAGCTTAATTCTTAGGGGTTCAGCCTCGAGCTCCTACAATGAGCAGTTCTTC.

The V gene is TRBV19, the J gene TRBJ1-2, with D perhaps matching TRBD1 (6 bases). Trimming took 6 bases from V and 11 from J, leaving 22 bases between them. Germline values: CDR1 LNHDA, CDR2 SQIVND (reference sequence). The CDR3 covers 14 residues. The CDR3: CASSPNPDRTSYTF. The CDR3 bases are TGTGCCAGTAGCCCAAACCCCGACAGGACTTCGTACACCTTC.

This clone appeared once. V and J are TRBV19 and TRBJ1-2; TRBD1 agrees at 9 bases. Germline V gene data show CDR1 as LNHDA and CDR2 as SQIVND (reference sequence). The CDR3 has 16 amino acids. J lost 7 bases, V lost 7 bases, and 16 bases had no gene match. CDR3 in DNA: TGTGCCAGTACCCCCAGCGGGGACAGGGTCTTGTCTGGCTACACCTTC. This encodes CASTPSGDRVLSGYTF.

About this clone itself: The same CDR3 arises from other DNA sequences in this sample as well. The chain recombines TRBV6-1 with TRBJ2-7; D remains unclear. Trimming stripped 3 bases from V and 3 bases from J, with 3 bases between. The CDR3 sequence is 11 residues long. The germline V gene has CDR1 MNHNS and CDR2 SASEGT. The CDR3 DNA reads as TGTGCCAGCAGTGACAGCTACGAGCAGTACTTC. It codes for CASSDSYEQYF.

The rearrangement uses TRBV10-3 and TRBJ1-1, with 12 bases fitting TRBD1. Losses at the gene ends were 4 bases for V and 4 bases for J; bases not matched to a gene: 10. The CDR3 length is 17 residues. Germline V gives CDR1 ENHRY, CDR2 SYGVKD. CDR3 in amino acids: CAISAQGTGGRGTEAFF. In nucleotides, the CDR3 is TGTGCCATCAGTGCTCAGGGGACAGGGGGCAGGGGCACTGAAGCTTTCTTT.

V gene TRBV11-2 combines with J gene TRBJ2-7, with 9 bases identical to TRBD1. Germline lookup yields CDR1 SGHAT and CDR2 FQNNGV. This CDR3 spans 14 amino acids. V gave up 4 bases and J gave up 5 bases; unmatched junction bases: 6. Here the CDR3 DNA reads TGTGCCAGCAGCTACGGGACAGGGAAGGACGAGCAGTACTTC. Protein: CASSYGTGKDEQYF.

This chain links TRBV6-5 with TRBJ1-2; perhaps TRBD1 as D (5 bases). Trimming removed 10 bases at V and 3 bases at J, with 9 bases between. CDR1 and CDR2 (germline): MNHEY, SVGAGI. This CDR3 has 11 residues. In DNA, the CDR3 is TGTGCCATCCGGGGGGACTATGGCTACACCTTC. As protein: CAIRGDYGYTF.

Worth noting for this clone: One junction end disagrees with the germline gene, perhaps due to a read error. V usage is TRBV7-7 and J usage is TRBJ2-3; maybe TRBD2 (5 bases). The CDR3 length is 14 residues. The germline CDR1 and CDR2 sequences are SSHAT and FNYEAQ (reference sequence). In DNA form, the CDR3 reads TGTGCTAGCAGCCGGACTTTGAGCACAGATACGCAGTATTTT. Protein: CASSRTLSTDTQYF.

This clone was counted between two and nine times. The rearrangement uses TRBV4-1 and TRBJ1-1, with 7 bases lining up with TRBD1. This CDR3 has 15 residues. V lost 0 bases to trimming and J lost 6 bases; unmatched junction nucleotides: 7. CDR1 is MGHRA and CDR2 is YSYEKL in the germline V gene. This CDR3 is CASSQERGLRAEAFF. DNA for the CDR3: TGCGCCAGCAGCCAAGAGAGGGGGCTTAGAGCTGAAGCTTTCTTT.

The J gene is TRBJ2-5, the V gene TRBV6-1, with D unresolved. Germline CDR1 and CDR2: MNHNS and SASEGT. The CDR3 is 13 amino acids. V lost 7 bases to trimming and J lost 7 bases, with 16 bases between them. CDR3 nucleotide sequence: TGTGCCAGCACCGCTTCCCAGGTCGGGACCCAGTACTTC. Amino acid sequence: CASTASQVGTQYF.

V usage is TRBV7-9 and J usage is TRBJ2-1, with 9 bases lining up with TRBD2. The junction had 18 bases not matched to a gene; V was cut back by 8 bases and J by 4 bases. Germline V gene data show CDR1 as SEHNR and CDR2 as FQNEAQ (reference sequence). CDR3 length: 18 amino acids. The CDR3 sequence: CASEKEFGGGAEYNEQFF. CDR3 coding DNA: TGTGCCAGCGAAAAGGAGTTTGGCGGGGGGGCTGAGTACAATGAGCAGTTCTTC.

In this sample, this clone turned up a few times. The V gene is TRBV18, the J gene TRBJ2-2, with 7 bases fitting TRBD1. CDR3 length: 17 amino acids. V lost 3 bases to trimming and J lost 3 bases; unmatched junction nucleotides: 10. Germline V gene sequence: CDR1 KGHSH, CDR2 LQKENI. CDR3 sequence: CASSPTLTGTHTGELFF. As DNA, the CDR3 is TGTGCCAGCTCACCGACCTTGACAGGGACCCACACCGGGGAGCTGTTTTTT.